This T cell receptor beta chain was obtained from a study of cytomegalovirus exposure and HLA in healthy donors. Libraries were prepared by immunoSEQ multiplex PCR; TCRdb keeps only in-frame clonotypes and omits some of them. The data show approximately 150,000 clones, roughly 86% seen once. The germline CDR1 and CDR2 sequences are KGHSH and LQKENI. The V gene lost 4 bases and the J gene lost 2 bases, with 15 bases spanning the gap. The CDR3 is 15 amino acids. The clonotype was recovered from a man between 18 and 29 years old in good health and CMV-seropositive. The sequencing sample was made of PBMCs. The chain employs TRBV18 and TRBJ2-7; maybe TRBD1 (5 bases). The CDR3 sequence: CASSLGHLGAYEQYF. In DNA, the CDR3 is TGTGCCAGCTCACTTGGACACCTGGGCGCCTACGAGCAGTACTTC.